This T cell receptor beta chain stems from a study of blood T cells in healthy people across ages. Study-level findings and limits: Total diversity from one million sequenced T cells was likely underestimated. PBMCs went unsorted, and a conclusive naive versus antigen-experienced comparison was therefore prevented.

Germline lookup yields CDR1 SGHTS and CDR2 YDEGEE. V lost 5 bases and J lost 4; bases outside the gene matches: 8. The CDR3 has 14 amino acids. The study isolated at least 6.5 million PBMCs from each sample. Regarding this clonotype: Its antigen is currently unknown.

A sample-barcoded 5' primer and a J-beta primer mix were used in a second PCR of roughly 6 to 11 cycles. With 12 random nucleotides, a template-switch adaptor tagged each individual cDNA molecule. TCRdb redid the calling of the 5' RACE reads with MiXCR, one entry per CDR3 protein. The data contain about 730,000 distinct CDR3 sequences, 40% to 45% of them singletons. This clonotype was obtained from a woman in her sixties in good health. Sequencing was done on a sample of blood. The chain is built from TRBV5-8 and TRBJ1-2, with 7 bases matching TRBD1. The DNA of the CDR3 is TGTGCCAGCAGATTCACAGGGGTGGGCTATGGCTACACCTTC. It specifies CASRFTGVGYGYTF.